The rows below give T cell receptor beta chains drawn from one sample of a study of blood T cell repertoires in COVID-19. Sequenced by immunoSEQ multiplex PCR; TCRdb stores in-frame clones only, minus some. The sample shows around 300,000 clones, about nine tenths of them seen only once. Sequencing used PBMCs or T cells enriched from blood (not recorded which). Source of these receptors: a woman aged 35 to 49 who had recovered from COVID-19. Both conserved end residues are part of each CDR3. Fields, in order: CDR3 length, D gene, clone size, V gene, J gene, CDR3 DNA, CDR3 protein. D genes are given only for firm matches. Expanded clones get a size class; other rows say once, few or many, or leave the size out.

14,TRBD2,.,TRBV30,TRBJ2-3,TGTGCCTGGAGTGGTAGCGGGAGCGCCCATACGCAGTATTTT,CAWSGSGSAHTQYF
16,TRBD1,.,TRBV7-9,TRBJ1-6,TGTGCCAGCAGCTTAGGGGGGGACAGCTCAATTTCACCCCTCCACTTT,CASSLGGDSSISPLHF
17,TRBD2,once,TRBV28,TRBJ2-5,TGTGCCAGCAACCGTAGGGTGACTAGCGTCAACCAAGAGACCCAGTACTTC,CASNRRVTSVNQETQYF
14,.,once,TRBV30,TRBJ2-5,TGTGCCTGGAGTAACTGGCCTACCCTAGGGACCCAGTACTTC,CAWSNWPTLGTQYF
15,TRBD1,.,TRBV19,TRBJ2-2,TGTGCCAGTAGTGCGAGGACAGGGGAGAGCGGGGAGCTGTTTTTT,CASSARTGESGELFF
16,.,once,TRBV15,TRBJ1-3,TGTGCCACCAGCAGATTGACGGGAAGCTCTGGAAACACCATATATTTT,CATSRLTGSSGNTIYF
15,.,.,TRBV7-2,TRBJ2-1,TGTGCCAGCAGCTTAGTATCGGGGAGTTACAATGAGCAGTTCTTC,CASSLVSGSYNEQFF
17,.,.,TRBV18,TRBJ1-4,TGTGCCAGCTCACTCACCGAGTGGAGACAGGCTCATGAAAAACTGTTTTTT,CASSLTEWRQAHEKLFF
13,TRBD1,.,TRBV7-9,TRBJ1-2,TGTGCCAGCAGCCGACAGGGCTCGGATGGCTACACCTTC,CASSRQGSDGYTF
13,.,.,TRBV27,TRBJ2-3,TGTGCCAGCTCCTACAGGGAAGGAGATACGCAGTATTTT,CASSYREGDTQYF
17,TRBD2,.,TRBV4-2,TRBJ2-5,TGTGCCAGCAGCCAAACGCGGGCGGGAGCTTTCCCAGAGACCCAGTACTTC,CASSQTRAGAFPETQYF
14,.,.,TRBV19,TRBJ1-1,TGTGCCAGTAGTATAGACAGGCTGAACACTGAAGCTTTCTTT,CASSIDRLNTEAFF
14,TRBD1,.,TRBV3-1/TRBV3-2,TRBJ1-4,TGTGCCAGCAGCCGGACAGGGGTAAATGAAAAACTGTTTTTT,CASSRTGVNEKLFF
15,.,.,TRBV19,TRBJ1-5,TGTGCCAGTAGTATCGGGGACAACCGCAATCAGCCCCAGCATTTT,CASSIGDNRNQPQHF
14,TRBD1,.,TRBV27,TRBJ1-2,TGTGCCAGCAGTCCCCAGCCCAGGGGGCATGGCTACACCTTC,CASSPQPRGHGYTF
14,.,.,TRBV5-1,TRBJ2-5,TGCGCCAGCAGCTTGCTTCAGGGCGGAAAGACCCAGTACTTC,CASSLLQGGKTQYF
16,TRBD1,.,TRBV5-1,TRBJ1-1,TGCGCCAGCAGCGATTTTACAGGGGTTGTGAACACTGAAGCTTTCTTT,CASSDFTGVVNTEAFF
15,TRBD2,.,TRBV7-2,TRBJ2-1,TGTGCCAGCAGTTCAGGACTAGCGGGAGTCAATGAGCAGTTCTTC,CASSSGLAGVNEQFF
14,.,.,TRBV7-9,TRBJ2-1,TGTGCCAGCAGCCACGGGATCTCCTACAATGAGCAGTTCTTC,CASSHGISYNEQFF
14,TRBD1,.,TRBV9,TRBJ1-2,TGTGCCAGCAGCGTAGGACAGGGGGACTATGGCTACACCTTC,CASSVGQGDYGYTF
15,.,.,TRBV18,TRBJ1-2,TGTGCCAGCTCACCACCGATGGGAGGGGACTATGGCTACACCTTC,CASSPPMGGDYGYTF
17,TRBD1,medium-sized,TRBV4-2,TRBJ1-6,TGTGCCAGCAGCCAGTGGATTCCCGGGACAGGGGATTCACCCCTCCACTTT,CASSQWIPGTGDSPLHF
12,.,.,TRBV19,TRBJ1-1,TGTGCCAGTAGTATCTACGGCACTGAAGCTTTCTTT,CASSIYGTEAFF
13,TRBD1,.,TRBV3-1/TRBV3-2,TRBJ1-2,TGTGCCAGCAGCTTTACAGGGGACTATGGCTACACCTTC,CASSFTGDYGYTF
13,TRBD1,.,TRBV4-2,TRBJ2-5,TGTGCCAGCAGCCGGGACAGGGAAGAAACCCAGTACTTC,CASSRDREETQYF
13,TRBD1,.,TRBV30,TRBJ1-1,TGTGCCTGGAGACAGGGGGCAAACACTGAAGCTTTCTTT,CAWRQGANTEAFF
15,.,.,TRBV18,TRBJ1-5,TGTGCCAGCTCACCAGGAGCCAATAGCAATCAGCCCCAGCATTTT,CASSPGANSNQPQHF
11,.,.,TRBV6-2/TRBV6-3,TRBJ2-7,TGTGCCAGCAGTTTTAACAGCGAGCAGTACTTC,CASSFNSEQYF
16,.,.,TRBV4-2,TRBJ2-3,TGTGCCAGCAGCCAAGTCGCGCTAGCTAGCACAGATACGCAGTATTTT,CASSQVALASTDTQYF
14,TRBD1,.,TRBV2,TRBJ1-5,TGTGCCAGCAGTTCTGACAGGGGAGCTCAGCCCCAGCATTTT,CASSSDRGAQPQHF
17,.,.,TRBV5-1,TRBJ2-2,TGCGCCAGCAGCTTGGCCCTGCGAGGGGGGAACACCGGGGAGCTGTTTTTT,CASSLALRGGNTGELFF
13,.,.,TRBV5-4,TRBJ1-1,TGTGCCAGCAGCCGAGAAAGCTACCCAGGGTCGGTCTTT,CASSRESYPGSVF
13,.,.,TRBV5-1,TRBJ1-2,TGCGCCAGCAGCTTCCCGGAGGGAGGTGGCTACACCTTC,CASSFPEGGGYTF
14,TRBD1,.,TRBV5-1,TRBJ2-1,TGCGCCAGCAGAACACAGGGGGCCTACAATGAGCAGTTCTTC,CASRTQGAYNEQFF
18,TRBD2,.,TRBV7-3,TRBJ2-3,TGTGCCAGCAGCCCCCGCCCGGCGCGGGAGGGCCCCCCAGATACGCAGTATTTT,CASSPRPAREGPPDTQYF
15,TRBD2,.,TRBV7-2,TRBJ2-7,TGTGCCAGCAGCGCAGCTAGCGGAAGATCCTACGAGCAGTACTTC,CASSAASGRSYEQYF
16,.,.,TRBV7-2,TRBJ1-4,TGTGCCAGCAGCTCGGGACCGCGTGGACTATATCGAAAACTGTTTTTT,CASSSGPRGLYRKLFF
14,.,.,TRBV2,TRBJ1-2,TGTGCCAGCAGGAAGGGGGAGGGTAACTATGGCTACACCTTC,CASRKGEGNYGYTF
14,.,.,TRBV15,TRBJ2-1,TGTGCCACCAGCAGAGATCATCAGTACAATGAGCAGTTCTTC,CATSRDHQYNEQFF
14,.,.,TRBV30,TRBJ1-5,TGTGCCTGGAGTGACGGGGGGGCAGGGCAGCCCCAGCATTTT,CAWSDGGAGQPQHF
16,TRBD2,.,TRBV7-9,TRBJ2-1,TGTGCCAGCAGCTTAGTTCGCGGGGGTAGGTTCAATGAGCAGTTCTTC,CASSLVRGGRFNEQFF
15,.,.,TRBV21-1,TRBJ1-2,TGTGCCAGCAGCAAAGCCCCCCGCTTCGAGGGTGGCTACACCTTC,CASSKAPRFEGGYTF
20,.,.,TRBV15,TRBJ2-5,TGTGCCACCAGCATAGGAGATGGGGGCGTACGAAGAGCTGAACAAGAGACCCAGTACTTC,CATSIGDGGVRRAEQETQYF
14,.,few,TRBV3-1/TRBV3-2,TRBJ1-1,TGTGCCAGCAGCCCCCGGAGGAGGGACACTGAAGCTTTCTTT,CASSPRRRDTEAFF
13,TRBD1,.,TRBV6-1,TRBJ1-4,TGTGCCAGCAGTGAACAGGGGGCCGGAAAACTGTTTTTT,CASSEQGAGKLFF
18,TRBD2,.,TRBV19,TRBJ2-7,TGTGCCAGTAGTATCCGGGGTAGCGGGACCACCGACCTACGAAAGTTGGGTTTC,CASSIRGSGTTDLRKLGF
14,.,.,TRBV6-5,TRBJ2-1,TGTGCCAGCAGTTACGCCACTGGTGCCGGTGAGCAGTTCTTC,CASSYATGAGEQFF
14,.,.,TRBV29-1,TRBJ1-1,TGCAGCGTTTCCCGTGGGATGGGGGGCACTGAAGCTTTCTTT,CSVSRGMGGTEAFF
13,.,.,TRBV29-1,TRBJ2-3,TGCAGCGCTGACCGGGGGAGCACAGATACGCAGTATTTT,CSADRGSTDTQYF
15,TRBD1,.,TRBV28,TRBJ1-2,TGTGCCAGCAGCCATGACAGGGGGCGATTTTATGGCTACACCTTC,CASSHDRGRFYGYTF